The sample holds one count of the clone carrying this T cell receptor (beta chain). Its matching antigen is unknown. PCR was performed using 60 Vbeta and 13 Jbeta primers. The data were produced by immunoSEQ multiplex PCR, yet TCRdb's version contains in-frame clones alone and is incomplete. The sample contains roughly 100,000 clones, just under 80% of which appear only once. CDR3 size: 16 residues. The V gene's germline CDR1 is LNHNV and CDR2 YYDKDF (reference sequence). Trimming cost V 4 bases and J 2 bases, with 18 bases left between them. This sample is part of a study of cytomegalovirus exposure and HLA in healthy donors. Study information: Within an early data release were approximately 85 million unique TCRs drawn from HLA-typed donors. Findings of the study overall: A later analysis reportedly found fewer N-insertions in an Asian-associated ancestry cluster than the roughly 670-donor mean. An observed cluster of highly shared sequence variants was recorded as a likely sequencing artifact.

Sequenced: PBMCs. The J gene is TRBJ2-7, the V gene TRBV15; D is perhaps TRBD1 (5 bases). The sequence was obtained from a man between 25 and 39 years old in good health and CMV-seronegative. The CDR3 region is CATSNHKDNPTYEQYF. The DNA of the CDR3 is TGTGCCACCAGCAACCACAAGGACAACCCAACCTACGAGCAGTACTTC.